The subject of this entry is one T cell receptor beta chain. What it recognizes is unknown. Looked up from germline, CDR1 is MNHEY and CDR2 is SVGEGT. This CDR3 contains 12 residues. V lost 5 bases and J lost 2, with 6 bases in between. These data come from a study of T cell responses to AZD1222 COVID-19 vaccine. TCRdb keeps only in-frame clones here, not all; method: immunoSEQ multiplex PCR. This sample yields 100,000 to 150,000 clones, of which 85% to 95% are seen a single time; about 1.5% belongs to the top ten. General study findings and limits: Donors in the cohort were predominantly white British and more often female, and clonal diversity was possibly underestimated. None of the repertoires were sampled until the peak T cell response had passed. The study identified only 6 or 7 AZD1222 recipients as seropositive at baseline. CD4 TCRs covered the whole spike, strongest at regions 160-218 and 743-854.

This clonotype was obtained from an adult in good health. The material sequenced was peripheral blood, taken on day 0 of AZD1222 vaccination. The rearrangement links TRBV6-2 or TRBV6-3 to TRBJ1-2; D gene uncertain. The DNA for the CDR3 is TGTGCCAGCAGTACACCAAACTATGGCTACACCTTC. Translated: CASSTPNYGYTF.